The clone carrying this T cell receptor (beta chain) came up a few times. Its antigen remains unknown. The data originate from a study of CD8 T cells in ankylosing spondylitis. Study-level results: One TCR beta motif, made up of eight highly homologous variants, appeared characteristic of ankylosing spondylitis blood. Reactive arthritis synovial fluid and blood were previously reported to contain some motif variants. Reported data indicate significant enrichment of disease-linked clones within matched ankylosing spondylitis synovial fluid.

Generation of TCR beta libraries employed quantitative 5'-RACE incorporating molecular barcodes. TCRdb recomputed calls from the 5' RACE reads with MiXCR, one row per CDR3 protein. The data hold 700,000 to 850,000 distinct CDR3 sequences, with approximately 12% observed a single time. Trimming shortened V by 3 bases and J by 4 bases, and 13 bases separated the two germline ends. CDR1 is DFQATT and CDR2 is SNEGSKA in the germline V gene (reference sequence). The CDR3 contains 13 residues. The TCR sequence derives from a male donor with ankylosing spondylitis. The chain carries TRBV20-1 and TRBJ2-7; possible D gene TRBD1, 5 bases. Sequencing used blood, either unsorted or a sorted T cell fraction (not recorded which). CDR3 bases: TGCAGTGCTAGCAAGGGGAAGGGATACGAGCAGTACTTC. Protein: CSASKGKGYEQYF.